Sequencing of this T cell receptor (beta chain) was carried out in a study of OX40 agonist ivuxolimab in advanced cancers. Generated by immunoSEQ multiplex PCR, the TCRdb table keeps only in-frame clones and is missing some. In the table there are more than 55,000 clones, around 79% of which are singletons. CDR1 and CDR2 (germline): MNHEY, SVGAGI. This CDR3 comprises 13 residues. V was pared by 6 bases and J by 9 bases, with 15 bases between. The sequence derives from an adult with an advanced solid tumor such as melanoma, head and neck, liver or kidney cancer. This rearrangement joins TRBV6-5 to TRBJ2-1; maybe TRBD2 (7 bases). This sample comprised CD4+ or CD8+ T cells sorted from blood, obtained in a trial of the OX40 agonist ivuxolimab. The CDR3 protein is CASSGGRLVEQFF. The CDR3, as DNA: TGTGCCAGCAGCGGGGGGCGACTCGTTGAGCAGTTCTTC.